The text below deals with one T cell receptor beta chain. This entry comes from a study of PD-L1 blockade in urothelial cancer. About the research overall: About 85% of the 29 patients were males with bladder-origin urothelial cancer. A median of roughly 130,000 T cells was found in the blood samples.

The CDR3 loop spans 12 amino acids. Trimming took 4 bases from V and 6 from J, leaving 10 bases between them. Germline CDR1 and CDR2: MDHEN and SYDVKM. Each PCR contained spiked-in synthetic TCR analog templates. Data came from immunoSEQ multiplex PCR; TCRdb stores just in-frame clones and leaves some out. The sample has under 50,000 clones, approximately 89% seen once. Noted time point: pretreatment peripheral blood. The source of this sequence is a woman aged 55 to 70 with urothelial cancer. The chain links TRBV28 to TRBJ2-7; TRBD1 is a possible D gene (5 bases). The sequences come from PBMCs, collected around atezolizumab (anti-PD-L1) treatment. The DNA of the CDR3 is TGTGCCAGCAGTTCCCACAGGTCCGAGCAGTACTTC. It codes for CASSSHRSEQYF.